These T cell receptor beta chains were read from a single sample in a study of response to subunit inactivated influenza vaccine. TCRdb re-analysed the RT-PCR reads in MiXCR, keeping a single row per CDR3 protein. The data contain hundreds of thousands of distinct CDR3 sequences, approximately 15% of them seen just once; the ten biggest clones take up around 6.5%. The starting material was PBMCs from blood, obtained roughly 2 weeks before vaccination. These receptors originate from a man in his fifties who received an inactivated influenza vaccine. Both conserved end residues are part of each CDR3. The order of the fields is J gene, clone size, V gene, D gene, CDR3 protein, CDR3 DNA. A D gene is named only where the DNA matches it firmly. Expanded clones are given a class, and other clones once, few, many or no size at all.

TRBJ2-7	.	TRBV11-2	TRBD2	CASSHPGLAYEQYF	TGTGCCAGCAGCCACCCGGGACTAGCCTACGAGCAGTACTTC
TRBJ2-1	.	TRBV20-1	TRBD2	CSAWGLAKMGAYNEQFF	TGCAGTGCTTGGGGACTAGCGAAAATGGGGGCCTACAATGAGCAGTTCTTC
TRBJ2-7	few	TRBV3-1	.	CASSQVSSGTRPEQYF	TGTGCCAGCAGCCAAGTATCCTCGGGGACCAGGCCTGAGCAGTACTTC
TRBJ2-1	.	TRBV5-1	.	CASRFSGQTEQFF	TGCGCCAGCAGATTCTCGGGGCAAACGGAGCAGTTCTTC
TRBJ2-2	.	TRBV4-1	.	CASSQYEAGRSVTGELFF	TGCGCCAGCAGCCAATATGAAGCCGGTCGGTCGGTAACCGGGGAGCTGTTTTTT
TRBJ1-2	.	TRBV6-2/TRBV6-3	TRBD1	CASSYSNRGGGYTF	TGTGCCAGCAGTTACTCGAACAGGGGCGGTGGCTACACCTTC
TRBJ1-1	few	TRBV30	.	CAWCTMGNTEAFF	TGTGCCTGGTGCACCATGGGGAACACTGAAGCTTTCTTT
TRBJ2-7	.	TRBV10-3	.	CAISENRDWEYEQYF	TGTGCCATCAGTGAGAACCGGGACTGGGAATACGAGCAGTACTTC
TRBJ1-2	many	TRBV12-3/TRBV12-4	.	CASTDTRGNYGYTF	TGTGCCAGCACAGATACCAGGGGCAACTATGGCTACACCTTC
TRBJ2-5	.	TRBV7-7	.	CASSLGSGAQYF	TGTGCCAGCAGCTTGGGATCGGGGGCCCAGTACTTC
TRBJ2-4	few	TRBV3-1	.	CASSPGAELAKNIQYF	TGTGCCAGCAGCCCGGGAGCGGAGCTAGCCAAAAACATTCAGTACTTC
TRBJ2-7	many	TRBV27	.	CASSPSTGYEQYF	TGTGCCAGCAGCCCCTCGACAGGATACGAGCAGTACTTC
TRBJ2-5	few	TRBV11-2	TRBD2	CASSLAISGGARETQYF	TGTGCCAGCAGCTTAGCCATTAGCGGGGGGGCAAGAGAGACCCAGTACTTC
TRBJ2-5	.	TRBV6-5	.	CASSYRQRTQETQYF	TGTGCCAGCAGTTACCGACAACGGACCCAAGAGACCCAGTACTTC
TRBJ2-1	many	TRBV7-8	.	CASSSGGTMLAGNEQFF	TGTGCCAGCAGCTCAGGGGGGACGATGTTAGCGGGTAATGAGCAGTTCTTC
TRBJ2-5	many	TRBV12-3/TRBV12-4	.	CASSSGPQGLAQYF	TGTGCCAGCAGCTCCGGCCCTCAAGGGTTGGCCCAGTACTTC
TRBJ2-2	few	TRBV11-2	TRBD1	CASSLDLGQGANTGELFF	TGTGCCAGCAGCTTAGATCTCGGACAGGGGGCAAACACCGGGGAGCTGTTTTTT
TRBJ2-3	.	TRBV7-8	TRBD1	CASQGATDTQYF	TGTGCAAGTCAGGGGGCAACAGATACGCAGTATTTT
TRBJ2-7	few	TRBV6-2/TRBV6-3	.	CASSYSGAAYEQYF	TGTGCCAGCAGTTACTCGGGGGCAGCCTACGAGCAGTACTTC
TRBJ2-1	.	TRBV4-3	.	CASSQDPASLRGFGEQFF	TGCGCCAGCAGCCAAGACCCCGCTAGTCTGAGAGGCTTTGGTGAGCAGTTCTTC
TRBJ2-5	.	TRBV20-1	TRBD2	CSARRLAWETQYF	TGCAGTGCGAGAAGACTAGCCTGGGAGACCCAGTACTTC
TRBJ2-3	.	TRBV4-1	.	CASSRGPFGTTADTQYF	TGCGCCAGCAGCCGGGGGCCCTTTGGCACAACAGCAGATACGCAGTATTTT
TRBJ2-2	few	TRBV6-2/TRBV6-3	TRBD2	CASSRPGLAQTGELFF	TGTGCCAGCAGTCGGCCGGGACTAGCTCAAACCGGGGAGCTGTTTTTT